One sample yielded the 26 T cell receptor beta chains listed below, sequenced in a study of CD8 T cells in Susac syndrome. Random hexamers were used to reverse transcribe roughly 0.45 to 1 ug of RNA. A single record per CDR3 protein comes from TCRdb applying MiXCR to the immunoSEQ multiplex PCR reads. In the table there are about 190,000 distinct CDR3 sequences, 95% of which are singletons. The specimen sequenced was CD4+ T cells from PBMCs. All receptors derive from a human donor with Susac syndrome.

The chain employs TRBV6-6 and TRBJ2-5; 10 bases align to TRBD1. The germline V gene encodes CDR1 MNHNY and CDR2 SVGAGI (reference sequence). J gave up 5 bases and V 2 bases, and 5 bases lay outside the gene matches. The CDR3 has 15 amino acids. The CDR3 protein is CASSYRDRGTETQYF. The CDR3 region has the DNA TGTGCCAGCAGTTACAGGGACAGGGGTACTGAGACCCAGTACTTC.

The CDR3 protein is CSTDRGLGTEAFF. The CDR3 nucleotides read TGCAGCACGGACAGGGGGTTAGGCACTGAAGCTTTCTTT. This chain joins TRBV29-1 and TRBJ1-1, with TRBD1 matching 10 bases. Germline CDR1 and CDR2: SQVTM and ANQGSEA. The trim removed 8 bases at V and 4 bases at J, leaving 7 bases unmatched. The CDR3 consists of 13 residues.

The chain combines TRBV25-1 with TRBJ1-1, with D perhaps matching TRBD1 (6 bases). Germline assignment: CDR1 MGHDK and CDR2 SYGVNS. Trimming removed 5 bases at V and 6 bases at J, with 19 bases between. The CDR3 is made up of 15 amino acids. For the CDR3, the DNA is TGTGCCAGCAGTACCGTGGGAGGGGGGAGCGCTGAAGCTTTCTTT. It encodes CASSTVGGGSAEAFF.

This clonotype was picked up one time. The chain joins TRBV12-3 or TRBV12-4 to TRBJ2-7, with 10 bases aligning to TRBD1. Trimming removed 7 bases from V and 6 bases from J; junction bases left unmatched: 12. The CDR3 runs to 15 residues. CDR3 DNA sequence: TGTGCCAGCACCTCGGACAGGGGGGCGTCCAGCGAGCAGTACTTC. Residues: CASTSDRGASSEQYF.

This clonotype was picked up one time. This chain uses TRBV2 with TRBJ1-4, with D unclear. Germline lookup yields CDR1 SNHLY and CDR2 FYNNEI. This CDR3 has 16 residues. The V end lost 2 bases, the J end lost 0 bases, and 10 bases lay between the germline ends. CDR3 nucleotides: TGTGCCAGCAGTGAAAGGGTCGCTTCAACTAATGAAAAACTGTTTTTT. Translation gives CASSERVASTNEKLFF.

This clonotype turned up a few times. This chain links TRBV19 with TRBJ2-3; no clear D gene. Germline V gene lookup returns CDR1 LNHDA and CDR2 SQIVND (reference sequence). With 8 bases removed from V and 2 bases from J, the gap between germline ends came to 11 bases. This CDR3 comprises 13 residues. CDR3 nucleotide sequence: TGTGCCAGTTCTGGCGGCCCCACAGATACGCAGTATTTT. Its protein product is CASSGGPTDTQYF.

The chain carries TRBV18 and TRBJ2-7, with D tentatively TRBD1 (5 bases). Germline V gives CDR1 KGHSH, CDR2 LQKENI. V lost 4 bases and J lost 0, with 10 bases in between. CDR3 length equals 14 residues. Here the CDR3 DNA reads TGTGCCAGCTCACTCAAACAGGACTCCTACGAGCAGTACTTC. It codes for CASSLKQDSYEQYF.

The chain links TRBV20-1 to TRBJ2-5; D is uncertain. Germline V gene sequence: CDR1 DFQATT, CDR2 SNEGSKA (reference sequence). The CDR3 length is 13 residues. The V end lost 1 base, the J end lost 4 bases, and 10 bases lay between the germline ends. CDR3 sequence (DNA): TGCAGTGCTAGAGTTCCCGCCCGAGAGACCCAGTACTTC. As protein: CSARVPARETQYF.

The V and J genes are TRBV30 and TRBJ2-7; the D gene is possibly TRBD1 (6 bases). The CDR3 is 12 amino acids. Germline V gene data show CDR1 as GTSNPN and CDR2 as SVGIG (reference sequence). V gave up 4 bases and J gave up 3 bases, with 10 bases separating them. The CDR3 protein is CAWMGANYEQYF. DNA for the CDR3: TGTGCCTGGATGGGGGCAAACTACGAGCAGTACTTC.

The chain uses TRBV4-2 and TRBJ2-1; D may correspond to TRBD1 or TRBD2 (5 bases each). V was trimmed by 4 bases and J by 1 base, leaving 11 bases between them. Germline CDR1 and CDR2: LGHNA and YNFKEQ. There are 15 residues in the CDR3. The CDR3 nucleotides read TGTGCCAGCAGCCTCAGGGAGCTTTCCTACAATGAGCAGTTCTTC. Translated: CASSLRELSYNEQFF.

The chain carries TRBV29-1 and TRBJ2-3, with D tentatively TRBD1 or TRBD2 (6 bases each). CDR3 length equals 18 residues. V dropped 0 bases and J dropped 0 bases, with 19 bases sitting between them. The V gene's germline CDR1 is SQVTM and CDR2 ANQGSEA. CDR3 coding DNA: TGCAGCGTTGAAGACTGGGCTGGGGGCGGGGTGAGCACAGATACGCAGTATTTT. Its translation is CSVEDWAGGGVSTDTQYF.

This chain links TRBV28 with TRBJ2-7; possibly TRBD2 for D (7 bases). Germline loops: CDR1 MDHEN, CDR2 SYDVKM. Trimming removed 3 bases at V and 3 bases at J, with 15 bases between. The CDR3 spans 15 residues. The CDR3: CASSFVGGADYEQYF. As DNA, the CDR3 is TGTGCCAGCAGTTTTGTTGGGGGGGCCGACTACGAGCAGTACTTC.

This chain joins TRBV12-3 or TRBV12-4 and TRBJ2-3; the D is unclear. The V and J ends lost 7 bases and 5 bases respectively, with 7 bases between them. There are 11 residues in the CDR3. The chain's CDR3 is CASTPEDTQYF. The CDR3 region has the DNA TGTGCCAGCACCCCAGAAGATACGCAGTATTTT.

V and J are TRBV7-2 and TRBJ2-3; TRBD2 might be the D (6 bases). The V and J ends lost 4 bases and 2 bases respectively, with 16 bases between them. CDR3 size: 16 residues. Germline V gives CDR1 SGHTA, CDR2 FQGNSA. The DNA of the CDR3 is TGTGCCAGCAGCTCGGGGGTAGCGGTAAACACAGATACGCAGTATTTT. This codes for CASSSGVAVNTDTQYF.

J is TRBJ2-5 and V is TRBV12-5, with 8 bases identical to TRBD2. The CDR3 runs to 15 residues. J gave up 5 bases and V 2 bases, and 7 bases lay outside the gene matches. Looked up from germline, CDR1 is LGHNT and CDR2 is FRNRAP. CDR3 DNA: TGTGCTAGTGGTTTGACTAGCGGTCGAGTCGAGACCCAGTACTTC. Translated, it gives CASGLTSGRVETQYF.

The chain is built from TRBV2 and TRBJ2-7; D unclear. V lost 1 base and J lost 2, with 9 bases in between. The germline V gene encodes CDR1 SNHLY and CDR2 FYNNEI. The CDR3 loop spans 14 amino acids. CDR3 nucleotide sequence: TGTGCCAGCAGTGAAGAGGCGGAGACCTACGAGCAGTACTTC. Translated: CASSEEAETYEQYF.

This clonotype was counted a single time. The chain joins TRBV7-9 to TRBJ2-2; maybe TRBD2 (5 bases). In germline, CDR1 is SEHNR, CDR2 FQNEAQ (reference sequence). The CDR3 contains 17 residues. The V end was cut by 7 bases, the J end by 7 bases, with 25 bases between. CDR3 nucleotide sequence: TGTGCCAGCACCACCCACAGCGGCAGGCACCAGGTCGGGGAGCTGTTTTTT. Translation gives CASTTHSGRHQVGELFF. Full variable domain (remainder filled in from reference TRBV7-9 and TRBJ2-2): DTGVSQNPRHKITKRGQNVTFRCDPISEHNRLYWYRQTLGQGPEFLTYFQNEAQLEKSRLLSDRFSAERPKGSFSTLEIQRTEQGDSAMYLCASTTHSGRHQVGELFFGEGSRLTVL.

The V call is TRBV30, the J call TRBJ2-1, with 12 positions matching TRBD2. Germline trimming cut 0 bases from V and 8 bases from J; bases unmatched to any gene: 8. This CDR3 region has 16 residues. Germline-derived CDR1 and CDR2 are GTSNPN and SVGIG (reference sequence). CDR3 bases: TGTGCCTGGAGTGTACATCTAGCGGGGGGGCCGGATGAGCAGTTCTTC. This translates into CAWSVHLAGGPDEQFF. Drawing the rest from reference TRBV30 and TRBJ2-1, the complete variable domain is SQTIHQWPATLVQPVGSPLSLECTVEGTSNPNLYWYRQAAGRGLQLLFYSVGIGQISSEVPQNLSASRPQDRQFILSSKKLLLSDSGFYLCAWSVHLAGGPDEQFFGPGTRLTVL.

The rearrangement links TRBV30 to TRBJ2-3; TRBD2 matches at 8 bases. This CDR3 is built from 15 residues. J lost 8 bases, V lost 1 base, and 11 bases had no gene match. Germline-derived CDR1 and CDR2 are GTSNPN and SVGIG (reference sequence). DNA of the CDR3: TGTGCCTGGAGTGCCGGACTAGCTGAGTTTTCTACGCAGTATTTT. It encodes CAWSAGLAEFSTQYF.

V gene TRBV9 combines with J gene TRBJ1-1; TRBD1 might be the D (5 bases). Trimming took off 4 bases at V and 5 bases at J, with 15 bases between the two ends. This CDR3 is built from 14 residues. Germline V gene sequence: CDR1 SGDLS, CDR2 YYNGEE. The CDR3 coding sequence is TGTGCCAGCAGCATCGACCCCCGGGGGACTGAAGCTTTCTTT. This translates into CASSIDPRGTEAFF.

With respect to this clonotype: The junction shows a germline mismatch at one end, possibly a read error. This chain uses TRBV7-2 with TRBJ2-5, with 9 nucleotides matching TRBD1. The CDR3 extends over 13 amino acids. Germline CDR1 reads SGHTA; CDR2 reads FQGNSA. CDR3 sequence: CASSLGGQGINHF. The CDR3 bases are TGTGCCAGCAGCTTAGGGGGACAGGGTATTAATCACTTC.

The chain couples TRBV18 to TRBJ2-6; D might be TRBD1 (6 bases). The germline gives CDR1 KGHSH, CDR2 LQKENI. The CDR3 length is 18 residues. The V and J ends lost 3 bases and 0 bases respectively, with 15 bases between them. The CDR3 loop is CASSPLQGSPSGANVLTF. DNA for the CDR3: TGTGCCAGCTCACCCCTACAGGGATCCCCCTCTGGGGCCAACGTCCTGACTTTC.

The J gene is TRBJ2-5, the V gene TRBV5-1; D might be TRBD2 (5 bases). CDR3 size: 15 residues. V dropped 0 bases and J dropped 2 bases, with 11 bases sitting between them. CDR1 is SGHRS, CDR2 YFSETQ, per germline. This CDR3 is CASSLAGLHQETQYF. The CDR3 DNA reads TGCGCCAGCAGCTTGGCGGGGTTGCATCAAGAGACCCAGTACTTC.

The rearrangement uses TRBV29-1 and TRBJ1-5; 7 bases map to TRBD1. CDR1 and CDR2 from the germline V gene are SQVTM and ANQGSEA. CDR3 length: 12 residues. V dropped 5 bases and J dropped 4; count of bases not matched to a gene: 2. This CDR3 reads CSVRQGNQPQHF. CDR3 DNA sequence: TGCAGCGTTCGACAGGGAAATCAGCCCCAGCATTTT.

The V and J genes are TRBV27 and TRBJ1-3; 11 nucleotides match TRBD1. Trimming removed 6 bases from V and 2 bases from J; junction bases left unmatched: 6. The CDR3 is 16 amino acids. Germline-derived CDR1 and CDR2 are MNHEY and SMNVEV (reference sequence). CDR3 region: CASSRTGGAPGNTIYF. The CDR3 DNA is TGTGCCAGCAGCCGGACAGGGGGCGCCCCTGGAAACACCATATATTTT.

The rearrangement links TRBV28 to TRBJ2-5, with D perhaps assigned TRBD1 or TRBD2 (6 bases each). The CDR3 is 14 amino acids. The germline V gene encodes CDR1 MDHEN and CDR2 SYDVKM. Trimming shortened V by 6 bases and J by 4 bases, and 15 bases separated the two germline ends. Here the CDR3 DNA reads TGTGCCAGCAGCGAGGGGGGAAGACGAGAGACCCAGTACTTC. Its translation: CASSEGGRRETQYF.